This entry lists 19 T cell receptor beta chains sequenced from one sample in a study of long-term antiretroviral therapy in people with HIV. Runs used v3.0 of the immunoSEQ assay and were done at survey level. Clones were sequenced by immunoSEQ multiplex PCR, and TCRdb holds only the in-frame ones, with some missing. The table lists approximately 36,000 clones, roughly 82% of them singletons. This specimen was unsorted PBMCs, taken 0.6 years after starting antiretroviral therapy. The source is a man aged 18 to 30 with HIV.

The chain recombines TRBV11-2 with TRBJ1-1; 7 bases agree with TRBD1. The V gene's germline CDR1 is SGHAT and CDR2 FQNNGV. The CDR3 has 13 amino acids. The junction had 6 bases not matched to a gene; V was cut back by 5 bases and J by 6 bases. This chain's CDR3 is CASSPDRRAEAFF. The CDR3 DNA sequence: TGTGCCAGCAGCCCGGACAGGCGAGCTGAAGCTTTCTTT.

The gene calls are TRBV4-3 and TRBJ2-2, with 7 bases fitting TRBD2. The length of the CDR3 is 13 residues. Germline CDR1 reads LGHNA; CDR2 reads YSLEER. Losses at the gene ends were 2 bases for V and 8 bases for J; bases not matched to a gene: 2. CDR3 coding DNA: TGCGCCAGCAGCCAAAGGGAGGGAGGGGAGCTGTTTTTT. Amino acids: CASSQREGGELFF.

The chain combines TRBV29-1 with TRBJ2-3; D call uncertain. Germline V gene lookup returns CDR1 SQVTM and CDR2 ANQGSEA. The ends were cut back, 5 bases at V and 2 bases at J, with 8 bases in the middle. CDR3 size: 12 residues. CDR3 protein: CSVLADTDTQYF. CDR3 bases: TGCAGCGTTCTGGCAGACACAGATACGCAGTATTTT.

This sequence joins TRBV28 and TRBJ1-1; perhaps TRBD1 as D (6 bases). The CDR3 sequence is 14 residues long. The V and J ends lost 2 bases and 1 base respectively, with 8 bases between them. Germline-derived CDR1 and CDR2 are MDHEN and SYDVKM. DNA of the CDR3: TGTGCCAGCAGTTTACTAGGGGGGAACACTGAAGCTTTCTTT. Translation gives CASSLLGGNTEAFF.

The chain uses TRBV23-1 and TRBJ1-1, with D unclear. TRBV23-1 is marked as an open reading frame, function uncertain. Trimming stripped 2 bases from V and 1 base from J, with 17 bases between. The CDR3 is 17 residues long. The CDR3 loop is CASSQAPGGQRNTEAFF. As DNA, the CDR3 is TGCGCCAGCAGTCAAGCTCCGGGCGGGCAGAGGAACACTGAAGCTTTCTTT.

The chain joins TRBV6-5 to TRBJ1-1; no firm D call. With 4 bases removed from V and 3 bases from J, the gap between germline ends came to 18 bases. Germline CDR1 MNHEY, CDR2 SVGAGI. This CDR3 has 16 residues. The CDR3 coding sequence is TGTGCCAGCAGTTCCACCGGGCCCCGGGGATACACTGAAGCTTTCTTT. This translates into CASSSTGPRGYTEAFF.

The chain recombines TRBV19 with TRBJ1-4, with a possible D match to TRBD1 (5 bases). V dropped 6 bases and J dropped 7 bases, with 21 bases sitting between them. Germline loops: CDR1 LNHDA, CDR2 SQIVND (reference sequence). The CDR3 covers 16 residues. As DNA, the CDR3 is TGTGCCAGTAGGGAAAACTCAGGGAGGAGAATTGAAAAACTGTTTTTT. Protein sequence: CASRENSGRRIEKLFF.

The genes are TRBV11-2 and TRBJ2-3; the match to TRBD2 covers 11 bases. CDR1 and CDR2 (germline): SGHAT, FQNNGV. This CDR3 comprises 16 residues. The V and J ends lost 2 bases and 3 bases, in that order; junction bases with no gene match: 4. The CDR3: CASSLLAGGGTDTQYF. The CDR3 nucleotides are TGTGCCAGCAGCTTATTAGCGGGAGGGGGTACAGATACGCAGTATTTT.

This clone was observed a few times. The chain employs TRBV7-9 and TRBJ1-4; TRBD1 matches 9 bases. Germline CDR1 is SEHNR and CDR2 is FQNEAQ (reference sequence). The CDR3 is 14 amino acids. The J segment lost 4 bases and the V segment lost 6 bases, leaving 3 bases of the junction unmatched. The CDR3 sequence: CASRPDRGNEKLFF. DNA for the CDR3: TGTGCCAGCAGGCCGGACAGGGGTAATGAAAAACTGTTTTTT.

The sample holds a few counts of this clone. The V gene is TRBV7-9, the J gene TRBJ1-1; TRBD1 aligns across 7 bases. The CDR3 extends over 14 amino acids. The germline V gene encodes CDR1 SEHNR and CDR2 FQNEAQ (reference sequence). V gave up 6 bases and J gave up 6 bases; unmatched junction bases: 10. The CDR3 nucleotides read TGTGCCAGCAGTCTGGGACAGCCCGGGGCTGAAGCTTTCTTT. It specifies CASSLGQPGAEAFF.

This clone occurred once. DNA of the CDR3: TGTGCCAGCAGTGAAGGAGGGGGGGAGCAGTACTTC. Its translation: CASSEGGGEQYF. The chain employs TRBV2 and TRBJ2-7; D is tentatively TRBD1 or TRBD2 (6 bases each). This CDR3 has 12 residues. CDR1 SNHLY and CDR2 FYNNEI come from the germline V gene. The V gene lost 1 base and the J gene lost 7 bases, with 8 bases spanning the gap.

CDR3 residues: CASSLPGGTDTQYF. Here the CDR3 DNA reads TGCGCCAGCAGCTTGCCAGGGGGCACAGATACGCAGTATTTT. This chain joins TRBV5-1 and TRBJ2-3; D is possibly TRBD1 (6 bases). Trimming left V 1 base short and J 1 base short, with 7 bases between. This CDR3 has 14 amino acids. CDR1 SGHRS and CDR2 YFSETQ come from the germline V gene. The full variable domain, its missing parts supplied by reference TRBV5-1 and TRBJ2-3, is KAGVTQTPRYLIKTRGQQVTLSCSPISGHRSVSWYQQTPGQGLQFLFEYFSETQRNKGNFPGRFSGRQFSNSRSEMNVSTLELGDSALYLCASSLPGGTDTQYFGPGTRLTVL.

This clone was detected only once. The V gene is TRBV27, the J gene TRBJ2-4; D not certain. Germline loops: CDR1 MNHEY, CDR2 SMNVEV (reference sequence). The V gene lost 2 bases and the J gene lost 9 bases, with 8 bases spanning the gap. This CDR3 is 12 amino acids long. CDR3 loop: CASSLVPGIQYF. The CDR3 DNA follows: TGTGCCAGCAGTTTAGTCCCGGGCATTCAGTACTTC.

V usage is TRBV7-2 and J usage is TRBJ2-7, with TRBD2 matching 7 bases. The junction had 3 bases not matched to a gene; V was cut back by 1 base and J by 3 bases. Germline CDR1 SGHTA, CDR2 FQGNSA. The length of the CDR3 is 14 residues. The CDR3 is CASSLGGEGYEQYF. The CDR3 region has the DNA TGTGCCAGCAGCTTAGGTGGGGAGGGCTACGAGCAGTACTTC.

This chain connects TRBV11-2 to TRBJ1-4; perhaps TRBD1 as D (6 bases). Germline CDR1 and CDR2: SGHAT and FQNNGV. The CDR3 has 15 residues. V dropped 2 bases and J dropped 0 bases, with 7 bases sitting between them. CDR3 nucleotide sequence: TGTGCCAGCAGCTTATACAGGGCAACTAATGAAAAACTGTTTTTT. Its translation is CASSLYRATNEKLFF.

The CDR3 is CASSYSVRTTRETQYF. CDR3 in DNA: TGTGCCAGCAGTTACTCGGTCAGAACGACCAGGGAGACCCAGTACTTC. The chain couples TRBV6-7 to TRBJ2-5, with unresolved D. TRBV6-7 qualifies as an ORF whose function is uncertain. This CDR3 is 16 amino acids long. V was cut by 0 bases and J by 5 bases, with 16 bases left in between.

The rearrangement uses TRBV5-5 and TRBJ1-2; no clear D gene. The CDR3 length is 16 residues. Trimming removed 2 bases at V and 3 bases at J, with 17 bases between. Germline CDR1 SGHKS, CDR2 YYEKEE (reference sequence). CDR3 sequence: CASSFLPNGRDYGYTF. The CDR3 nucleotides are TGTGCCAGCAGCTTTCTGCCCAACGGGAGGGACTATGGCTACACCTTC.

This chain joins TRBV9 and TRBJ2-7, with 12 bases that match TRBD1. This CDR3 spans 16 amino acids. Germline-derived CDR1 and CDR2 are SGDLS and YYNGEE. V gave up 1 base and J gave up 7 bases; unmatched junction bases: 9. The CDR3 loop reads CASSVSLGQGAGEQYF. The DNA for the CDR3 is TGTGCCAGCAGCGTAAGCTTGGGACAGGGGGCGGGAGAGCAGTACTTC.

The chain recombines TRBV19 with TRBJ2-1; 10 nucleotides line up with TRBD2. Germline V lookup: CDR1 LNHDA, CDR2 SQIVND (reference sequence). This CDR3 spans 20 amino acids. The trim removed 5 bases at V and 6 bases at J, leaving 22 bases unmatched. CDR3 protein: CASSARQGFQLAGISNEQFF. CDR3 DNA sequence: TGTGCCAGTAGTGCAAGACAGGGGTTTCAACTAGCGGGAATTAGCAATGAGCAGTTCTTC. The full variable domain, its missing parts supplied by reference TRBV19 and TRBJ2-1, is DGGITQSPKYLFRKEGQNVTLSCEQNLNHDAMYWYRQDPGQGLRLIYYSQIVNDFQKGDIAEGYSVSREKKESFPLTVTSAQKNPTAFYLCASSARQGFQLAGISNEQFFGPGTRLTVL.